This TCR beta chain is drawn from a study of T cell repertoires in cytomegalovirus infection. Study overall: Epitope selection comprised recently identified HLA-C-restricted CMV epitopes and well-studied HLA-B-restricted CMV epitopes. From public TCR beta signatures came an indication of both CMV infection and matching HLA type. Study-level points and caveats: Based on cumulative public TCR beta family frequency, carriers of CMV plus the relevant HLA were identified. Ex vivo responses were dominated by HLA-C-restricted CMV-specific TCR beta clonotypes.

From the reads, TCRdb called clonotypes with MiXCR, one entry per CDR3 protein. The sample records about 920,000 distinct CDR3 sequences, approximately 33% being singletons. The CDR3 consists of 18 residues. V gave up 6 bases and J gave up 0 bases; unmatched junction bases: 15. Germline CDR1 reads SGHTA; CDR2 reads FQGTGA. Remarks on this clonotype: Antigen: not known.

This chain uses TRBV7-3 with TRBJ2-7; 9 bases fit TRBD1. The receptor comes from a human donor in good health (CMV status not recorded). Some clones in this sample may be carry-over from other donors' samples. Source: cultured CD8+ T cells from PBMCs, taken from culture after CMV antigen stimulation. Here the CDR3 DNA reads TGTGCCAGCAGTTGTACATGGGACAGGGAACCTAGCTCCTACGAGCAGTACGTC. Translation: CASSCTWDREPSSYEQYV.